Below, 31 T cell receptor beta chains from the same sample are listed, as sequenced in a study of T cells in Graves' hyperthyroidism and ophthalmopathy. TCR beta CDR3 region amplification was performed from RNA transcripts. TCR CDR3 regions were first amplified by RT-PCR with HTBI primers. TCRdb used MiXCR to reprocess the multiplex PCR reads, holding one entry per CDR3 protein. The table lists about 600,000 distinct CDR3 sequences, roughly a sixth of them singletons. Input material: blood. These receptors all stem from a woman aged 40-49 years with Graves' ophthalmopathy.

This clonotype was detected a few times. The rearrangement links TRBV11-3 to TRBJ2-3; TRBD1 might be the D (6 bases). V lost 1 base and J lost 10, with 12 bases in between. This CDR3 region has 13 residues. Germline lookup yields CDR1 SGHNT and CDR2 YENEEA. The CDR3 reads CASSLAVGAAQYF. For the CDR3, the DNA is TGTGCCAGCAGCTTAGCCGTGGGGGCAGCGCAGTATTTT. Complete variable domain (other parts from reference TRBV11-3 and TRBJ2-3): EAGVVQSPRYKIIEKKQPVAFWCNPISGHNTLYWYLQNLGQGPELLIRYENEEAVDDSQLPKDRFSAERLKGVDSTLKIQPAELGDSAVYLCASSLAVGAAQYFGPGTRLTVL.

This clonotype was found a few times. The chain uses TRBV20-1 and TRBJ2-4; 13 bases agree with TRBD2. This CDR3 comprises 19 residues. The V and J ends lost 0 bases and 3 bases, in that order; junction bases with no gene match: 11. Germline V gene lookup returns CDR1 DFQATT and CDR2 SNEGSKA (reference sequence). This chain's CDR3 is CSARDLATSGRAGKNIQYF. CDR3 in DNA: TGCAGTGCTAGAGATCTTGCAACTAGCGGGAGGGCCGGCAAAAACATTCAGTACTTC.

This chain connects TRBV20-1 to TRBJ2-2, with D maybe TRBD2 (7 bases). The CDR3 has 14 residues. With 6 bases removed from V and 4 bases from J, the gap between germline ends came to 15 bases. Germline V gives CDR1 DFQATT, CDR2 SNEGSKA (reference sequence). The CDR3 DNA sequence: TGCAGTGCGGCGGGGGCAGGAAGCACCGGGGAGCTGTTTTTT. Amino acid sequence: CSAAGAGSTGELFF.

This rearrangement joins TRBV6-1 to TRBJ2-5; D is perhaps TRBD2 (6 bases). From germline, CDR1 is MNHNS and CDR2 SASEGT. V dropped 6 bases and J dropped 5 bases, with 13 bases sitting between them. This CDR3 region has 13 residues. CDR3 DNA: TGTGCCAGCAGAACCAGGGCGGGGGAGACCCAGTACTTC. Residues: CASRTRAGETQYF.

This clonotype was counted between two and nine times. The rearrangement uses TRBV6-1 and TRBJ2-1, with 13 bases aligning to TRBD2. The ends lost 1 base at V and 9 bases at J; junction bases unmatched: 6. The CDR3 length is 16 residues. Germline V gene data show CDR1 as MNHNS and CDR2 as SASEGT. Here the CDR3 reads CASSEGGLAGMGEQFF. CDR3 bases: TGTGCCAGCAGTGAAGGGGGACTAGCGGGAATGGGTGAGCAGTTCTTC.

This clonotype was detected many times. The chain joins TRBV5-1 to TRBJ2-5; no definite D call. This CDR3 comprises 13 residues. The germline CDR1 and CDR2 sequences are SGHRS and YFSETQ. V gave up 0 bases and J gave up 5 bases, with 8 bases separating them. The chain's CDR3 is CASSLDWAETQYF. The CDR3 DNA sequence: TGCGCCAGCAGCTTGGACTGGGCGGAGACCCAGTACTTC.

The genes are TRBV28 and TRBJ1-2; tentatively, D is TRBD1 (5 bases). V gave up 6 bases and J gave up 2 bases, with 10 bases separating them. Germline loops: CDR1 MDHEN, CDR2 SYDVKM. This CDR3 has 13 amino acids. CDR3 region: CASRPTDNYGYTF. CDR3 bases: TGTGCCAGCAGACCGACAGACAACTATGGCTACACCTTC.

V gene TRBV20-1 combines with J gene TRBJ2-3; 7 bases agree with TRBD1. V was clipped by 7 bases and J by 6 bases; unmatched bases: 13. Germline CDR1 DFQATT, CDR2 SNEGSKA (reference sequence). CDR3 size: 14 residues. CDR3 region: CSVTLGQTQDTQYF. CDR3 DNA: TGCAGTGTTACCCTGGGACAGACCCAGGATACGCAGTATTTT.

This clonotype showed up just a few times. The CDR3 sequence is CASSLRQRPANYGYTF. CDR3 coding DNA: TGCGCCAGCAGCCTCAGGCAGAGGCCAGCTAACTATGGCTACACCTTC. The chain uses TRBV4-1 and TRBJ1-2; D call uncertain. This CDR3 has 16 amino acids. In germline, CDR1 is MGHRA, CDR2 YSYEKL. With 4 bases removed from V and 0 bases from J, the gap between germline ends came to 15 bases.

This sequence joins TRBV7-2 and TRBJ2-3, with 12 bases aligning to TRBD2. Germline CDR1 and CDR2: SGHTA and FQGNSA. This CDR3 contains 18 residues. Trimming at V came to 2 bases and at J to 4 bases, leaving 10 bases not matched to a gene. In DNA form, the CDR3 reads TGTGCCAGCAGCTTATGGGCTAGCGGGAGGGCCGGGGCAGATACGCAGTATTTT. Translation: CASSLWASGRAGADTQYF.

The table lists this clonotype with a few counts. CDR3 nucleotide sequence: TGCAGCGTTGTACCTGCGCGGGTAGCTTTCTTT. As protein: CSVVPARVAFF. V is TRBV29-1 and J is TRBJ1-1; the D is unclear. The germline CDR1 and CDR2 sequences are SQVTM and ANQGSEA. V dropped 4 bases and J dropped 10 bases, with 13 bases sitting between them. This CDR3 contains 11 residues.

The chain recombines TRBV29-1 with TRBJ1-1; TRBD1 aligns across 7 bases. Germline-derived CDR1 and CDR2 are SQVTM and ANQGSEA. The CDR3 consists of 13 residues. V lost 6 bases and J lost 3; bases outside the gene matches: 7. The DNA for the CDR3 is TGCAGCGTCACAGGACAGGAAGACACTGAAGCTTTCTTT. It codes for CSVTGQEDTEAFF.

The rearrangement joins TRBV15 to TRBJ1-4; 7 bases match TRBD1. This CDR3 spans 14 amino acids. V shed 1 base, J shed 6 bases, and the junction held 2 bases outside the gene matches. Germline V lookup: CDR1 LNHNV, CDR2 YYDKDF (reference sequence). CDR3 loop: CATSRVGTDEKLFF. The CDR3 DNA reads as TGTGCCACCAGCAGAGTGGGGACAGATGAAAAACTGTTTTTT.

This clonotype was recorded at least ten times. V usage is TRBV5-1 and J usage is TRBJ1-2; possibly TRBD1 for D (5 bases). Germline assignment: CDR1 SGHRS and CDR2 YFSETQ. V dropped 4 bases and J dropped 6 bases, with 10 bases sitting between them. This CDR3 is built from 12 residues. This CDR3 reads CASSPDSNGYTF. The CDR3 DNA is TGCGCCAGCAGCCCCGACAGTAATGGCTACACCTTC.

The V and J genes are TRBV20-1 and TRBJ2-7; the D gene is possibly TRBD2 (6 bases). The V end was cut by 2 bases, the J end by 6 bases, with 17 bases between. Germline V lookup: CDR1 DFQATT, CDR2 SNEGSKA (reference sequence). This CDR3 comprises 14 residues. In DNA, the CDR3 is TGCAGTGCTAGAAAAGGGACTTCCCAGGCCGAGCAGTACTTC. Its protein is CSARKGTSQAEQYF.

This clonotype came up many times. The genes are TRBV28 and TRBJ2-7; 9 bases agree with TRBD2. CDR1 and CDR2 from the germline V gene are MDHEN and SYDVKM. J gave up 4 bases and V 1 base, and 8 bases lay outside the gene matches. The CDR3 totals 16 residues. The CDR3 region is CASSLSREGRLYEQYF. The CDR3 DNA reads TGTGCCAGCAGTTTATCGCGGGAGGGCCGTTTATACGAGCAGTACTTC. The full variable domain, its missing parts supplied by reference TRBV28 and TRBJ2-7, is DVKVTQSSRYLVKRTGEKVFLECVQDMDHENMFWYRQDPGLGLRLIYFSYDVKMKEKGDIPEGYSVSREKKERFSLILESASTNQTSMYLCASSLSREGRLYEQYFGPGTRLTVT.

As for this clonotype: A single base separates this from a much larger clone, so it may be a read error. V gene TRBV6-1 combines with J gene TRBJ2-7; a weak D match, TRBD1 (7 bases). Germline assignment: CDR1 MNHNS and CDR2 SASEGT. The CDR3 is made up of 13 amino acids. CDR3 region: CASQTGRYNEHYF. DNA for the CDR3: TGTGCCAGCCAGACAGGGAGGTATAACGAGCATTACTTC.

This clonotype was counted many times. The V call is TRBV12-3 or TRBV12-4, the J call TRBJ2-5; weak D call: TRBD1 (6 bases). V was cut by 5 bases and J by 2 bases, with 12 bases left in between. This CDR3 spans 14 amino acids. In nucleotides, the CDR3 is TGTGCCAGCAGTAATCGACAGGAACAAGAGACCCAGTACTTC. Translation: CASSNRQEQETQYF.

V gene TRBV7-2 combines with J gene TRBJ1-6; possible D gene TRBD1, 5 bases. The length of the CDR3 is 15 residues. The germline CDR1 and CDR2 sequences are SGHTA and FQGNSA. V lost 5 bases and J lost 5, with 13 bases in between. The CDR3 DNA follows: TGTGCCAGCAGCCCGGGGGTTGCGGATAATTCACCCCTCCACTTT. This sequence encodes CASSPGVADNSPLHF.

This clonotype was seen repeatedly, ten times or more. The rearrangement joins TRBV12-3 or TRBV12-4 to TRBJ2-3, with D tentatively TRBD2 (6 bases). V was pared by 4 bases and J by 5 bases, with 16 bases between. The CDR3 loop spans 15 amino acids. This CDR3 reads CASSSSGVGRDTQYF. Here the CDR3 DNA reads TGTGCCAGCAGTTCGTCGGGAGTCGGCAGAGATACGCAGTATTTT.

A note on this clonotype: At one of its ends the junction is not consistent with the germline gene, which may arise from a read error. The V gene is TRBV5-1, the J gene TRBJ1-1; the match to TRBD1 covers 8 bases. The CDR3 runs to 14 residues. Per the germline V gene, CDR1 is SGHRS and CDR2 is YFSETQ. The CDR3 DNA follows: TGCGACAGCAGCTTGAGTCCAGGGGGCGCAGAAGCTTTCTTT. As protein: CDSSLSPGGAEAFF.

This clonotype occurred many times. The chain joins TRBV20-1 to TRBJ2-5; 10 nucleotides line up with TRBD2. CDR1 is DFQATT, CDR2 SNEGSKA, per germline (reference sequence). The CDR3 runs to 15 residues. The ends lost 3 bases at V and 5 bases at J; junction bases unmatched: 9. CDR3 coding DNA: TGCAGTGCTAGTAAAGCGGGGGGGCTGCGGGAGACCCAGTACTTC. Translation gives CSASKAGGLRETQYF.

The V call is TRBV28, the J call TRBJ1-6; weak D call: TRBD1 (5 bases). This CDR3 spans 15 amino acids. V gave up 5 bases and J gave up 5 bases, with 13 bases separating them. Germline V gene lookup returns CDR1 MDHEN and CDR2 SYDVKM. CDR3 residues: CASSATPGHNSPLHF. The CDR3 DNA reads as TGTGCCAGCAGTGCAACCCCGGGACATAATTCACCCCTCCACTTT.

A remark on this clonotype: A much larger clone differs by one base, so this may be a read error. The chain links TRBV24-1 to TRBJ1-1; D is uncertain. CDR1 is KGHDR, CDR2 SFDVKD, per germline. Between the trimmed V and J ends, which lost 5 bases and 10 bases, there was a span of 19 bases. This CDR3 region has 14 residues. CDR3 sequence (DNA): TGTGCCACCAGTGGCCCCTGGGAGGCCGGTGGAGCTTTCTTT. This gives the protein CATSGPWEAGGAFF.

This clonotype was seen a few times. The chain joins TRBV5-4 to TRBJ2-5, with TRBD1 as a possible D gene (8 bases). Germline CDR1 and CDR2: SGHNT and YYREEE (reference sequence). Trimming removed 2 bases at V and 5 bases at J, with 16 bases between. The CDR3 is made up of 15 amino acids. In DNA, the CDR3 is TGTGCCAGCAGCTTACAGGGGGGGGCGCTGGAGACCCAGTACTTC. It translates to CASSLQGGALETQYF. Full variable domain (outside the CDR3, taken from reference TRBV5-4 and TRBJ2-5): ETGVTQSPTHLIKTRGQQVTLRCSSQSGHNTVSWYQQALGQGPQFIFQYYREEENGRGNFPPRFSGLQFPNYSSELNVNALELDDSALYLCASSLQGGALETQYFGPGTRLLVL.

This clonotype was counted at least ten times. This rearrangement joins TRBV5-1 to TRBJ2-7; TRBD2 is a possible D gene (5 bases). V lost 4 bases and J lost 4, with 9 bases in between. Germline CDR1 is SGHRS and CDR2 is YFSETQ. This CDR3 spans 12 amino acids. The chain's CDR3 is CASSPDFYEQYF. CDR3 bases: TGCGCCAGCAGCCCGGACTTTTACGAGCAGTACTTC.

With respect to this clonotype: The final CDR3 position lacks the conserved phenylalanine or tryptophan, pointing to a likely read error. The V gene is TRBV20-1, the J gene TRBJ2-2, with 8 bases matching TRBD2. Per germline, CDR1 DFQATT and CDR2 SNEGSKA (reference sequence). V lost 6 bases to trimming and J lost 6 bases; unmatched junction nucleotides: 12. The CDR3 has 15 residues. CDR3 sequence (DNA): TGCAGTGCAAAGCGCGGGGGGAACTTCGCCGGGGAGCTGTTTCTT. This translates into CSAKRGGNFAGELFL.

This clonotype was seen once. This sequence joins TRBV24-1 and TRBJ1-3; TRBD1 matches at 7 bases. This CDR3 has 13 amino acids. From germline, CDR1 is KGHDR and CDR2 SFDVKD. J was trimmed by 2 bases and V by 10 bases; bases with no gene match: 4. The CDR3: CATEDRTGNTIYF. CDR3 DNA: TGTGCCACAGAGGACAGGACTGGAAACACCATATATTTT.

This clonotype was recorded many times. The chain carries TRBV3-1 and TRBJ1-6, with a possible D match to TRBD1 (5 bases). The CDR3 runs to 15 residues. The germline V gene encodes CDR1 LGHDT and CDR2 YNNKEL (reference sequence). V was clipped by 5 bases and J by 8 bases, with 16 bases between them. The chain's CDR3 is CASSDAQGADSPLHF. As DNA, the CDR3 is TGTGCCAGCAGCGACGCCCAGGGTGCGGATTCACCCCTCCACTTT.

Ten or more counts support this clonotype. This chain links TRBV12-3 or TRBV12-4 with TRBJ2-3; 8 nucleotides match TRBD1. Trimming removed 6 bases from V and 6 bases from J; junction bases left unmatched: 11. There are 15 residues in the CDR3. The DNA of the CDR3 is TGTGCCAGCAGCCCGGACAGGGTGTCTAGGGATACGCAGTATTTT. It encodes CASSPDRVSRDTQYF.

This clonotype was detected many times. V is TRBV6-5 and J is TRBJ1-4, with 8 bases aligning to TRBD1. This CDR3 contains 15 residues. Germline-derived CDR1 and CDR2 are MNHEY and SVGAGI. Trimming took 0 bases from V and 4 from J; bases not matched to a gene: 1. CDR3 in DNA: TGTGCCAGCAGTTACTCGGGACAGGTTAATGAAAAACTGTTTTTT. Its protein product is CASSYSGQVNEKLFF.